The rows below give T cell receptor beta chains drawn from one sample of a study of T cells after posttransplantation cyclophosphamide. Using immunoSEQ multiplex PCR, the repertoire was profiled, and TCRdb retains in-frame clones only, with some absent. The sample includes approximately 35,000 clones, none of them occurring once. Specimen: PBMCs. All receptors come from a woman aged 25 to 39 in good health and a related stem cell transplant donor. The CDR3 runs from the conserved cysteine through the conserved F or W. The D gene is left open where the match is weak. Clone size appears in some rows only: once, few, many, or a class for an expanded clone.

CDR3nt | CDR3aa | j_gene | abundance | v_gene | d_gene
TGTGCCAGCAGGCTCTTAGCGAACACTGAAGCTTTCTTT | CASRLLANTEAFF | TRBJ1-1 | many | TRBV7-2 | -
TGTGCCAGCAGCCCAGGGTGGGACAGGGGCGGGAAAGATGGCTACACCTTC | CASSPGWDRGGKDGYTF | TRBJ1-2 | few | TRBV7-2 | TRBD1
TGTGCCAGCAGTTCTTTCGGGGTTGGCAATCAGCCCCAGCATTTT | CASSSFGVGNQPQHF | TRBJ1-5 | few | TRBV6-6 | -
TGTGCCAGCAGCCGACAGAATGAAAAACTGTTTTTT | CASSRQNEKLFF | TRBJ1-4 | many | TRBV7-9 | -
TGTGCCAGCAGACGAGGTGGCGGGATAGATGGCTACACCTTC | CASRRGGGIDGYTF | TRBJ1-2 | few | TRBV7-2 | -
TGTGCCAGCAGACCGGGACAGGGGGCGCGAGAGCAGTACTTC | CASRPGQGAREQYF | TRBJ2-7 | - | TRBV12-3/TRBV12-4 | TRBD1
TGTGCCAGCAGAGCCGGGACAGGGGGTGGTCAGCCCCAGCATTTT | CASRAGTGGGQPQHF | TRBJ1-5 | many | TRBV2 | TRBD1
TGTGCCAGCAGTGAAGGGGACAGGGCCTCCGAGCAGTACTTC | CASSEGDRASEQYF | TRBJ2-7 | many | TRBV6-1 | TRBD1
TGTGCCAGCACAGGACTCTATAATTCACCCCTCCACTTT | CASTGLYNSPLHF | TRBJ1-6 | many | TRBV28 | -
TGTGCCAGCAGCGTACTAGCGGGGGGGGACAATGAGCAGTTCTTC | CASSVLAGGDNEQFF | TRBJ2-1 | many | TRBV9 | TRBD2
TGTGCCAGCGGGGACAGCATCTCTGGAAACACCATATATTTT | CASGDSISGNTIYF | TRBJ1-3 | many | TRBV7-3 | TRBD1
TGTGCCAGCAGCTCCGGACAGGGAAACACTGAAGCTTTCTTT | CASSSGQGNTEAFF | TRBJ1-1 | many | TRBV5-8 | TRBD1
TGTGCCAGCAGTTTTGGACAGGGGTTCGGAGAGCAGTACTTC | CASSFGQGFGEQYF | TRBJ2-7 | many | TRBV27 | TRBD1
TGTGCCAGCAGCTCCGTCCGGGACAGGGGACAGCGGAACACTGAAGCTTTCTTT | CASSSVRDRGQRNTEAFF | TRBJ1-1 | many | TRBV11-2 | TRBD1
TGTGCCAGCAGTTACGGGACTAGCGGAGCAGATACGCAGTATTTT | CASSYGTSGADTQYF | TRBJ2-3 | many | TRBV6-6 | TRBD2
TGTGCCAGCAGTGAAATGGGACAGGGTTACACCGGGGAGCTGTTTTTT | CASSEMGQGYTGELFF | TRBJ2-2 | - | TRBV6-1 | TRBD1
TGTGCCAGCAGCTTAGCAAGGGAGCAGTACTTC | CASSLAREQYF | TRBJ2-7 | many | TRBV7-2 | -
TGTGCCAGCAGTTACTCCGCTGGGACTAGCGGGGGAGGCACCGGGGAGCTGTTTTTT | CASSYSAGTSGGGTGELFF | TRBJ2-2 | many | TRBV6-2/TRBV6-3 | TRBD2
TGTGCCAGCCGGACAGGGGCGAACACTAAAGCTTTCTTT | CASRTGANTKAFF | TRBJ1-1 | many | TRBV18 | TRBD1
TGCGCCAGCAGCTTGGCCACAGGCACAACTAATGAAAAACTGTTTTTT | CASSLATGTTNEKLFF | TRBJ1-4 | many | TRBV5-1 | -
TGTGCCAGCAGCACAGCCCGACAGGGAGGGTATTATGGCTACACCTTC | CASSTARQGGYYGYTF | TRBJ1-2 | many | TRBV6-6 | TRBD1
TGTGCCAGCACCCCCCGGATCAGCGGGGGGTTGGATACGCAGTATTTT | CASTPRISGGLDTQYF | TRBJ2-3 | many | TRBV7-2 | TRBD2
TGTGCCAGCAGTTACGGCGGGACAGGGCGTAGAGATGGCTACACCTTC | CASSYGGTGRRDGYTF | TRBJ1-2 | many | TRBV6-2/TRBV6-3 | TRBD1
TGTGCCAGCAGGCGACAGGGGCGTACCGGGGAGCTGTTTTTT | CASRRQGRTGELFF | TRBJ2-2 | many | TRBV6-4 | TRBD1
TGTGCCAGCAGCTTACCACAGTTTAACTACGAGCAGTACTTC | CASSLPQFNYEQYF | TRBJ2-7 | many | TRBV7-9 | -
TGTGCCAGCAGATCGGGACTGGGTCAGCCCCAGCATTTT | CASRSGLGQPQHF | TRBJ1-5 | many | TRBV28 | -
TGTGCCAGCAGCTCACCGGGACAAAGGAGAGAGACCCAGTACTTC | CASSSPGQRRETQYF | TRBJ2-5 | few | TRBV5-4 | -
TGTGCCAGCAGCTCTACAGGGGAGAGCACTGAAGCTTTCTTT | CASSSTGESTEAFF | TRBJ1-1 | many | TRBV5-5 | TRBD1
TGTGCCACAAGACGGGACAGGGGTAACTATGGCTACACCTTC | CATRRDRGNYGYTF | TRBJ1-2 | many | TRBV15 | TRBD1
TGTGCCAGCAGCTCCAAGAGGTCAGGGCTAGGTGAGACCCAGTACTTC | CASSSKRSGLGETQYF | TRBJ2-5 | few | TRBV9 | -
TGTGCCAGCAGTCGGGACACCGACACCGGGGAGCTGTTTTTT | CASSRDTDTGELFF | TRBJ2-2 | many | TRBV6-2/TRBV6-3 | -
TGTGCCAGCAGTGACTCGGACTACGGTACGCAGTATTTT | CASSDSDYGTQYF | TRBJ2-3 | many | TRBV6-4 | -
TGTGCCAGCAGCGTCTCTAGCGGGGGGCACAATGAGCAGTTCTTC | CASSVSSGGHNEQFF | TRBJ2-1 | - | TRBV9 | TRBD2
TGTGCCAGCTCACCCCAGGCCAATCAGCCCCAGCATTTT | CASSPQANQPQHF | TRBJ1-5 | many | TRBV18 | -
TGTGCCAGTAGTATAGTCCGGAACACTGAAGCTTTCTTT | CASSIVRNTEAFF | TRBJ1-1 | few | TRBV19 | -
TGTGCCAGCAGACTCGAAACAGGGGGTGGCGAGACCCAGTACTTC | CASRLETGGGETQYF | TRBJ2-5 | - | TRBV5-6 | TRBD1
TGTGCCAGCAGCCGCCGCACAGGGGGAGGAGAGACCCAGTACTTC | CASSRRTGGGETQYF | TRBJ2-5 | - | TRBV7-6 | TRBD1
TGTGCCAGCAGTTTTGAGGGTATCTATGCTTTCTTT | CASSFEGIYAFF | TRBJ1-1 | many | TRBV12-3/TRBV12-4 | -
TGTGCCATCAGCGATTCAGGCAATCAGCCCCAGCATTTT | CAISDSGNQPQHF | TRBJ1-5 | many | TRBV10-3 | -
TGTGCCAGCAGCTTAGGAGGGTCAGACACCGGGGAGCTGTTTTTT | CASSLGGSDTGELFF | TRBJ2-2 | many | TRBV7-8 | -
TGTGCCAGCTCAGCGGAAGGGGGCAGGTCACCCCTCCACTTT | CASSAEGGRSPLHF | TRBJ1-6 | many | TRBV18 | TRBD1
TGTGCCAGCAGGCGGGGCGGGGATACGCAGTATTTT | CASRRGGDTQYF | TRBJ2-3 | many | TRBV7-9 | -
TGTGCCAGCAGACTCTCTCCCTCTTCCTACGAGCAGTACTTC | CASRLSPSSYEQYF | TRBJ2-7 | many | TRBV2 | -
TGTGCCAGCATCTTACGGGGGGCGTGGGACGAAAAACTGTTTTTT | CASILRGAWDEKLFF | TRBJ1-4 | - | TRBV7-2 | -
TGTGCCAGCAGCCGCCGGGACAGGGCGAGCGATGAGCAGTTCTTC | CASSRRDRASDEQFF | TRBJ2-1 | many | TRBV7-2 | TRBD1
TGTGCCAGCATCACCGAGGGCACCGGGGAGCTGTTTTTT | CASITEGTGELFF | TRBJ2-2 | many | TRBV28 | -
TGTGCCAGTACAGGGGGCTCTTTGAACACTGAAGCTTTCTTT | CASTGGSLNTEAFF | TRBJ1-1 | many | TRBV19 | TRBD1
TGTGCCAGCAGCGATTCTAGCTTCCAAGAGACCCAGTACTTC | CASSDSSFQETQYF | TRBJ2-5 | few | TRBV7-9 | -
TGTGCCAGCAGCTCCTTTATGGGCGGGGAGAGCTCCTACAATGAGCAGTTCTTC | CASSSFMGGESSYNEQFF | TRBJ2-1 | many | TRBV5-6 | -
TGCGCCAGCAGCCGTGACACCCGACGGTTCGCCGGGGAGCTGTTTTTT | CASSRDTRRFAGELFF | TRBJ2-2 | many | TRBV4-3 | -
TGCGCCAGCAGCCAAATGAGGAATCAGCCCCAGCATTTT | CASSQMRNQPQHF | TRBJ1-5 | many | TRBV4-3 | -
TGTGCCACCACCCCGATGGGGGCCCCCTTCACAGATACGCAGTATTTT | CATTPMGAPFTDTQYF | TRBJ2-3 | many | TRBV15 | -
TGTGCCAGCAGTTACGACAGGGATGGGCAGCCCCAGCATTTT | CASSYDRDGQPQHF | TRBJ1-5 | - | TRBV6-6 | TRBD1
TGTGCCAGCAGCTTAAGGAAGGGGGCATCTTACGAGCAGTACTTC | CASSLRKGASYEQYF | TRBJ2-7 | many | TRBV7-2 | TRBD1